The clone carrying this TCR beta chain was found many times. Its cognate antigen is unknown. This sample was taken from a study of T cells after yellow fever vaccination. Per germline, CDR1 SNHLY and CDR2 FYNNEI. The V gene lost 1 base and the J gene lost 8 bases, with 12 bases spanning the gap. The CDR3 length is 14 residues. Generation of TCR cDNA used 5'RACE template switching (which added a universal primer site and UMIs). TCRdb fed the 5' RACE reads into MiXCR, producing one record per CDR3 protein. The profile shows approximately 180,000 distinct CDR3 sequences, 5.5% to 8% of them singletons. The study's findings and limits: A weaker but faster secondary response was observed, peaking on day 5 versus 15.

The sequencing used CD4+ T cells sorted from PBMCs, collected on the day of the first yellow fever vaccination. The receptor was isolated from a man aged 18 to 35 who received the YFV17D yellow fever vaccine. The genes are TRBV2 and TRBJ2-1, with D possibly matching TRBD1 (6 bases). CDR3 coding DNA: TGTGCCAGCAGTGAAGACTACAGGGAGCATGAGCAGTTCTTC. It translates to CASSEDYREHEQFF.